This entry features one TCR beta chain sequence. The CDR3 spans 15 residues. The germline V gene has CDR1 MDHEN and CDR2 SYDVKM. Trimming at V came to 5 bases and at J to 5 bases, leaving 9 bases not matched to a gene. These data belong to a study of CD8 T cells in Susac syndrome. RNA was extracted with the RNeasy kit, and a quantity of about 0.45 to 1 ug was reverse transcribed using random hexamers. TCRdb re-called the immunoSEQ multiplex PCR reads with MiXCR, one entry per CDR3 protein. There are fewer than 150,000 distinct CDR3 sequences in the sample; just under 95% occur only once, and roughly 0.088% lies in the top ten. CD8+ and CD4+ T cells taken from blood had their TCR beta sequenced.

The genes are TRBV28 and TRBJ2-5; 9 positions agree with TRBD2. The sequence was obtained from a human donor with multiple sclerosis. The sequenced sample was CD4+ T cells from PBMCs. CDR3 in DNA: TGTGCCAGCAGTCCCCCCGAGCGGGGGGTTGAGACCCAGTACTTC. The encoded protein is CASSPPERGVETQYF.